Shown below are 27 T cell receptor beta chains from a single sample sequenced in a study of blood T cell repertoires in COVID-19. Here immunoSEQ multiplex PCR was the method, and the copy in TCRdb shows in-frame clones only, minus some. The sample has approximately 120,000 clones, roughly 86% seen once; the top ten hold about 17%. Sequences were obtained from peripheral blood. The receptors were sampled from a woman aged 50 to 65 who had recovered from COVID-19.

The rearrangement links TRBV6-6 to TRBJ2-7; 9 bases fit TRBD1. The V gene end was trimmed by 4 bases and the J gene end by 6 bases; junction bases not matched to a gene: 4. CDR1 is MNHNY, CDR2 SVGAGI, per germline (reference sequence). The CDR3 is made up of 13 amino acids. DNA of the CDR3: TGTGCCAGCAGTTCGGGACAGGGCAGCGAGCAGTACTTC. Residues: CASSSGQGSEQYF.

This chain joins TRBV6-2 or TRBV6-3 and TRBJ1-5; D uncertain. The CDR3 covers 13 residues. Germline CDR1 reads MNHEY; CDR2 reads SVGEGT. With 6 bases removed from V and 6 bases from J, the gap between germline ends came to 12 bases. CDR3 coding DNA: TGTGCCAGCAGCCATCAATTAGCTCAGCCCCAGCATTTT. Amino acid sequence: CASSHQLAQPQHF.

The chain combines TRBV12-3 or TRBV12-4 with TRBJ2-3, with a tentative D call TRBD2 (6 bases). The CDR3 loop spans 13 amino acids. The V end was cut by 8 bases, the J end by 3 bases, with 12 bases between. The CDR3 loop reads CASARGETDTQYF. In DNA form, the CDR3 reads TGTGCCAGCGCCCGCGGGGAAACAGATACGCAGTATTTT.

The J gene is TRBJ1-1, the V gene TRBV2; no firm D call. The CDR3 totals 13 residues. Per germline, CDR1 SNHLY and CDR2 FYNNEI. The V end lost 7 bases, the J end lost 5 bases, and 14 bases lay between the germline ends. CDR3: CASNLETGTEAFF. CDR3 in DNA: TGTGCCAGCAACCTAGAGACGGGGACTGAAGCTTTCTTT.

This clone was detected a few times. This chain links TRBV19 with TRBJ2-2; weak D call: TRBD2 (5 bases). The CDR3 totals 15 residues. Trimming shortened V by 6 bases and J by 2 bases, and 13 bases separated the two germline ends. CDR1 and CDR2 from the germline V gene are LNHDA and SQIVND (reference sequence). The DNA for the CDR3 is TGTGCCAGTAGGAATTGGGGAGAAAACACCGGGGAGCTGTTTTTT. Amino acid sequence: CASRNWGENTGELFF.

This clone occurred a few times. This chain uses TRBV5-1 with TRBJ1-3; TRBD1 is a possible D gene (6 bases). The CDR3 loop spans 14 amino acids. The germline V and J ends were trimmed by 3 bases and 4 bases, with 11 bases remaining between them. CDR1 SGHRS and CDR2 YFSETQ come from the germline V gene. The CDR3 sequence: CASSYGTTGNTIYF. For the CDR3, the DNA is TGCGCCAGCAGCTATGGGACAACGGGAAACACCATATATTTT.

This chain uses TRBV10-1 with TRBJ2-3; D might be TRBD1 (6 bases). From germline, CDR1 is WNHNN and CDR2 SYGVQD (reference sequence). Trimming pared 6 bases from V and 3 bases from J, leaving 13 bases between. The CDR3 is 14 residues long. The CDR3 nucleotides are TGCGCCAGCAGCCAGGGACACACTACAGATACGCAGTATTTT. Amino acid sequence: CASSQGHTTDTQYF.

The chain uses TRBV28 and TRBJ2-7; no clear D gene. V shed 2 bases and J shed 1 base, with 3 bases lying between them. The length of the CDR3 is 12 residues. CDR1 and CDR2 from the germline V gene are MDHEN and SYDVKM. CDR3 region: CASSLASYEQYF. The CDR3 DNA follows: TGTGCCAGCAGTTTAGCGTCCTACGAGCAGTACTTC. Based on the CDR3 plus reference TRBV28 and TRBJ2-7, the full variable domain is DVKVTQSSRYLVKRTGEKVFLECVQDMDHENMFWYRQDPGLGLRLIYFSYDVKMKEKGDIPEGYSVSREKKERFSLILESASTNQTSMYLCASSLASYEQYFGPGTRLTVT.

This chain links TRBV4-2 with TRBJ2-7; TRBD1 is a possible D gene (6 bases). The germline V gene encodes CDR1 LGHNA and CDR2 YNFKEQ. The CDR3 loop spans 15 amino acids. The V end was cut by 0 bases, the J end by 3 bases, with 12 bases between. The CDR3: CASSQERTAVYEQYF. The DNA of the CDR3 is TGTGCCAGCAGCCAAGAAAGGACAGCTGTCTACGAGCAGTACTTC.

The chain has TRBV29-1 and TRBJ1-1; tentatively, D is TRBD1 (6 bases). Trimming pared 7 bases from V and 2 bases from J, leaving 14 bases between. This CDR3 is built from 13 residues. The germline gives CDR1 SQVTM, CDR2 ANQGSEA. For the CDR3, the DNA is TGCAGCGCCACCAGGGGAATCAACACTGAAGCTTTCTTT. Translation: CSATRGINTEAFF.

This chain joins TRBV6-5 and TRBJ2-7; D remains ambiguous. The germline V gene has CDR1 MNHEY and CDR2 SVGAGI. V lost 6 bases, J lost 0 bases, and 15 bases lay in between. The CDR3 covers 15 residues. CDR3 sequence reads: CASSTTRKASYEQYF. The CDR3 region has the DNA TGTGCCAGCAGCACTACAAGGAAGGCCTCCTACGAGCAGTACTTC.

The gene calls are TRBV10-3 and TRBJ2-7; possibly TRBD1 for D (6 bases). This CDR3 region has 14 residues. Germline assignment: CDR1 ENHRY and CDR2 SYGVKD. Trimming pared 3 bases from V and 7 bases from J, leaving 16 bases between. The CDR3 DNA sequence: TGTGCCATCAGTGATGGGACATCAAAAAGGGAGCAGTACTTC. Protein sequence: CAISDGTSKREQYF.

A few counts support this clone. CDR3 protein: CASSLETVNYGYTF. The DNA of the CDR3 is TGTGCCAGCAGCTTAGAAACAGTTAACTATGGCTACACCTTC. The chain employs TRBV7-8 and TRBJ1-2, with no clear D. Germline V gene sequence: CDR1 SGHVS, CDR2 FQNEAQ. V was cut by 1 base and J by 1 base, with 7 bases left in between. The CDR3 consists of 14 residues. Using reference TRBV7-8 and TRBJ1-2 for the parts outside the CDR3, the full variable domain is GAGVSQSPRYKVAKRGQDVALRCDPISGHVSLFWYQQALGQGPEFLTYFQNEAQLDKSGLPSDRFFAERPEGSVSTLKIQRTQQEDSAVYLCASSLETVNYGYTFGSGTRLTVV.

CDR3 DNA: TGTGCCAGCAGCTTGACGGAGGTTGCTAATGAAAAACTGTTTTTT. Residues: CASSLTEVANEKLFF. The V and J genes are TRBV7-9 and TRBJ1-4; D remains unclear. The CDR3 is 15 amino acids. V was cut by 3 bases and J by 3 bases, with 11 bases left in between. Germline V gene sequence: CDR1 SEHNR, CDR2 FQNEAQ (reference sequence). Supplemented by reference TRBV7-9 and TRBJ1-4, the full variable domain reads DTGVSQNPRHKITKRGQNVTFRCDPISEHNRLYWYRQTLGQGPEFLTYFQNEAQLEKSRLLSDRFSAERPKGSFSTLEIQRTEQGDSAMYLCASSLTEVANEKLFFGSGTQLSVL.

The CDR3 DNA is TGTGCCAGCAGCTTATCTGCAGGGACAAGGTACGAGCAGTACTTC. This translates into CASSLSAGTRYEQYF. The chain links TRBV11-3 to TRBJ2-7, with D perhaps TRBD1 (6 bases). V dropped 2 bases and J dropped 4 bases, with 15 bases sitting between them. This CDR3 comprises 15 residues. CDR1 is SGHNT, CDR2 YENEEA, per germline. Drawing the rest from reference TRBV11-3 and TRBJ2-7, the complete variable domain is EAGVVQSPRYKIIEKKQPVAFWCNPISGHNTLYWYLQNLGQGPELLIRYENEEAVDDSQLPKDRFSAERLKGVDSTLKIQPAELGDSAVYLCASSLSAGTRYEQYFGPGTRLTVT.

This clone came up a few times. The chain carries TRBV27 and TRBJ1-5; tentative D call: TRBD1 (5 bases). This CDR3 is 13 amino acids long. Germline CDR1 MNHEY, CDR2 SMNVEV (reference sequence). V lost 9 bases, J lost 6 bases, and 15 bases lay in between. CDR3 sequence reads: CASRGGGSQPQHF. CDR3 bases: TGTGCCAGTCGCGGGGGAGGTAGTCAGCCCCAGCATTTT.

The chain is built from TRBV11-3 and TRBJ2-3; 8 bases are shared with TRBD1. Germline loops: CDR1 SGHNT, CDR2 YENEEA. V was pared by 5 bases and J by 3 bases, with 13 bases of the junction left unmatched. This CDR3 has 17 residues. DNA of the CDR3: TGTGCCAGCAGCGACCCCCGCCAGGGGGCTCGGACAGATACGCAGTATTTT. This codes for CASSDPRQGARTDTQYF.

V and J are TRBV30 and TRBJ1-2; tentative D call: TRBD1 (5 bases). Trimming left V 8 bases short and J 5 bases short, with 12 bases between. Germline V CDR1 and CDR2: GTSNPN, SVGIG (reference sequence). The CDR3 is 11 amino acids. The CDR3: CAGRAVYGYTF. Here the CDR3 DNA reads TGTGCCGGCAGGGCGGTTTATGGCTACACCTTC.

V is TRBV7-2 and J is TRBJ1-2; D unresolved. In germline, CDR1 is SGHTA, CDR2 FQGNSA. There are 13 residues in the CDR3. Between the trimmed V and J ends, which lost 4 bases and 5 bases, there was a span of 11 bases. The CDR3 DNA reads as TGTGCCAGCAGCTCCCGGACGGGGTATGGCTACACCTTC. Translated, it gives CASSSRTGYGYTF.

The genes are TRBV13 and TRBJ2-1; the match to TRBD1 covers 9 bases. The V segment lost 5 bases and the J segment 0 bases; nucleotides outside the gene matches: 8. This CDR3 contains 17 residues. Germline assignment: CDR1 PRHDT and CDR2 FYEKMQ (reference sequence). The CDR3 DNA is TGTGCCAGCAGCCCAGGGGGGACAGGGAGCTCCTACAATGAGCAGTTCTTC. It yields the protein CASSPGGTGSSYNEQFF.

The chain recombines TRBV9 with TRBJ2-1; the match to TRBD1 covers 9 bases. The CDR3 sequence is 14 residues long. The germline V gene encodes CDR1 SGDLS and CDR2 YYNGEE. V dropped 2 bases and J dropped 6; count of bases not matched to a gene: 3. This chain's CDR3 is CASSVRTGVNEQFF. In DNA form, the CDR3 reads TGTGCCAGCAGCGTCAGGACAGGGGTCAATGAGCAGTTCTTC.

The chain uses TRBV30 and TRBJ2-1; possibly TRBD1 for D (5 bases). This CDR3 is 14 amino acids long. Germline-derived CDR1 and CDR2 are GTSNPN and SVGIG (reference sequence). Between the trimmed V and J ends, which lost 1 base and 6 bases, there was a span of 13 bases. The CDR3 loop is CAWSATRAPNEQFF. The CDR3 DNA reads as TGTGCCTGGAGTGCGACCAGGGCTCCCAATGAGCAGTTCTTC.

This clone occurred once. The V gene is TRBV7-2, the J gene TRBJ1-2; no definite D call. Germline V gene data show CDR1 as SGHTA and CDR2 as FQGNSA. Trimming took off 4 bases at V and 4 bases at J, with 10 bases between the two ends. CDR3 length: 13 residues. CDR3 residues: CASSSTLIYGYTF. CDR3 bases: TGTGCCAGCAGCTCTACTCTGATCTATGGCTACACCTTC.

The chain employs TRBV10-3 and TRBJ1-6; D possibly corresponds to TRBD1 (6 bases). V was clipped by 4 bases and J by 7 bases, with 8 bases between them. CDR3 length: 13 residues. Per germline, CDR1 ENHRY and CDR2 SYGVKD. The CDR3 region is CAISAQGNSPLHF. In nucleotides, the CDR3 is TGTGCCATCAGTGCTCAGGGGAATTCACCCCTCCACTTT.

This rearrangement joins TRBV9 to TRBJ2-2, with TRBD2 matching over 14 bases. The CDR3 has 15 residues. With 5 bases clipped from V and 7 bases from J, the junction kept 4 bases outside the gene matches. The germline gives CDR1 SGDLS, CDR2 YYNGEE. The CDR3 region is CASRRLAGGHGELFF. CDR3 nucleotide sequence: TGTGCCAGCAGACGACTAGCGGGGGGGCACGGGGAGCTGTTTTTT.

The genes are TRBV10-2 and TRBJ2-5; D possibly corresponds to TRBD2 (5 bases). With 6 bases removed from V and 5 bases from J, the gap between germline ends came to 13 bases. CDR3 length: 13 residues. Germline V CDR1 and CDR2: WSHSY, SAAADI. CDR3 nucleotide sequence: TGCGCCAGCAGACTCTTCCGAGGGGAGACCCAGTACTTC. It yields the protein CASRLFRGETQYF.

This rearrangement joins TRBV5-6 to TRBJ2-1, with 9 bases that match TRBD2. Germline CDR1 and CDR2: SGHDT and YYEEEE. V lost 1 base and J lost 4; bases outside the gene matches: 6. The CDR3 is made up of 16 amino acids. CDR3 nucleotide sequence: TGTGCCAGCAGCTTGTCGGCGGGAGGGAGGTACAATGAGCAGTTCTTC. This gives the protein CASSLSAGGRYNEQFF.